These T cell receptor beta chains were read from a single sample in a study of cytomegalovirus exposure and HLA in healthy donors. Only in-frame clones appear in the TCRdb table, and some are missing; sequencing was by immunoSEQ multiplex PCR. The table lists just over 150,000 clones, 86% of them singletons. Sequencing input: PBMCs. The receptor set was obtained from a woman between 18 and 30 years old in good health and CMV-seronegative. Each CDR3 is given with its conserved first and last residue. D genes are given only for firm matches. The size entry is marked missing in some rows and otherwise reads once, few, many or a size class.

V gene,clone size,J gene,D gene,CDR3 DNA,CDR3 protein
TRBV5-4,-,TRBJ1-5,-,TGTGCCAGCAGCTTTGCCGGGGATAATCAGCCCCAGCATTTT,CASSFAGDNQPQHF
TRBV7-6,-,TRBJ1-4,-,TGTGCCAGCAGCTTAGGAACTGATGAAAAACTGTTTTTT,CASSLGTDEKLFF
TRBV28,-,TRBJ2-2,TRBD2,TGTGCCAGCAGTTTCTCCACTCTAGCGGGGGGGCGTGTCGGGGAGCTGTTTTTT,CASSFSTLAGGRVGELFF
TRBV4-1,-,TRBJ2-2,TRBD2,TGCGCCAGCAGCCACCTTAGGGGGGCGCTGGTAGCGGGATACACCGGGGAGCTGTTTTTT,CASSHLRGALVAGYTGELFF
TRBV6-1,-,TRBJ2-7,TRBD1,TGTGCCAGCAGTGAAAGTTGGCAGGGGGACGAGCAGTACTTC,CASSESWQGDEQYF
TRBV19,-,TRBJ2-7,TRBD1,TGTGCCAGTAGTGCGCAACAGGGGCTTTCCTACGAGCAGTACTTC,CASSAQQGLSYEQYF
TRBV27,-,TRBJ2-3,TRBD2,TGTGCCAGCAGACTACTAGCGGGAGTAGAAATAAGCACAGATACGCAGTATTTT,CASRLLAGVEISTDTQYF
TRBV5-1,-,TRBJ2-5,-,TGCGCCAGCAGCTTGGCACAGGGAGGGGTGGAGACCCAGTACTTC,CASSLAQGGVETQYF
TRBV28,-,TRBJ2-2,TRBD1,TGTGCCAGCAGTTCTGGACAGGGAGGGCTGTTTTTT,CASSSGQGGLFF
TRBV9,-,TRBJ2-2,TRBD2,TGTGCCAGCAGCGATGGGGGGACTAGCCCGAACACCGGGGAGCTGTTTTTT,CASSDGGTSPNTGELFF
TRBV10-3,-,TRBJ2-5,TRBD2,TGTGCCATCAGCGAAGCTAGACTAGCGGGAGGCCCATGGGAGACCCAGTACTTC,CAISEARLAGGPWETQYF
TRBV29-1,-,TRBJ2-7,TRBD2,TGCAGCGCCCGCCCCGCGGGGGGCACCTACGAGCAGTACTTC,CSARPAGGTYEQYF
TRBV30,-,TRBJ2-1,TRBD2,TGTGCCTGGTACCGCGGGAGGGTTTCCAATGAGCAGTTCTTC,CAWYRGRVSNEQFF
TRBV29-1,-,TRBJ2-1,-,TGCAGCGTTGTGGGGCGGAGGGATGAGCAGTTCTTC,CSVVGRRDEQFF
TRBV4-2,many,TRBJ2-7,TRBD2,TGTGCCAGCAGCCAAGTGGTAGGAACGGGGGGACGGCACGAGCAGTACTTC,CASSQVVGTGGRHEQYF
TRBV28,-,TRBJ2-2,-,TGTGCCAGCAGTAGAACCCGGGCCGGGGAGCTGTTTTTT,CASSRTRAGELFF
TRBV6-4,-,TRBJ2-1,TRBD1,TGTGCCAGCTCCCAAAGGACAGGGTCGAGTGATGAGCAGTTCTTC,CASSQRTGSSDEQFF
TRBV28,-,TRBJ2-7,TRBD1,TGTGCCAGCAGTCTTAGGACAGGGAAACCCTACGAGCAGTACTTC,CASSLRTGKPYEQYF
TRBV23-1,-,TRBJ1-2,TRBD1,TGCGCCAGCAGACAACAGGGGGCGCACTATGGCTACACCTTC,CASRQQGAHYGYTF
TRBV6-6,-,TRBJ1-4,TRBD1,TGTGCCAGCAGCTTGACAGGGCGGGGTAATGAAAAACTGTTTTTT,CASSLTGRGNEKLFF
TRBV28,-,TRBJ1-2,-,TGTGCCATCTTTACGGGTGGCTCAGCTAACTATGGCTACACCTTC,CAIFTGGSANYGYTF
TRBV7-6,-,TRBJ2-3,-,TGTGCCAGCAGCTCTCCTTACCGGGGGGCTTGGACAGATACGCAGTATTTT,CASSSPYRGAWTDTQYF
TRBV5-1,-,TRBJ2-2,TRBD2,TGCGCCAGCAGCTTGGGGGGACTAGCGGGAGGAACCGCCGGGGAGCTGTTTTTT,CASSLGGLAGGTAGELFF
TRBV9,-,TRBJ1-2,TRBD1,TGTGCCAGCAGCCTTCAGAGGGACAGCTTTAACTATGGCTACACCTTC,CASSLQRDSFNYGYTF
TRBV6-5,few,TRBJ1-1,-,TGTGCCAGCAGTTACGGGAGCAACACTGAAGCTTTCTTT,CASSYGSNTEAFF
TRBV19,-,TRBJ1-6,-,TGTGCCAGTCGTACCGGGGGGGTTTCACCCCTCCACTTT,CASRTGGVSPLHF
TRBV6-4,-,TRBJ1-5,TRBD1,TGTGCCAGCAGCCCACAGGGGGATCAGCCCCAGCATTTT,CASSPQGDQPQHF
TRBV28,-,TRBJ1-1,-,TGTGCCAGCAGGGGACTCCTTCGGGGCACTGAAGCTTTCTTT,CASRGLLRGTEAFF
TRBV29-1,-,TRBJ2-1,TRBD2,TGCAGCGTTGGGCGGACTAGCCGTTACAATGAGCAGTTCTTC,CSVGRTSRYNEQFF
TRBV28,-,TRBJ2-3,-,TGTGCCAGCAGCCCCGGTTGGCGGGGGCCCCCATTTAGCACAGATACGCAGTATTTT,CASSPGWRGPPFSTDTQYF
TRBV28,-,TRBJ1-1,TRBD1,TGTGCCAGCAGTTTCCCCGCCGGGACAGCGAACACTGAAGCTTTCTTT,CASSFPAGTANTEAFF
TRBV27,-,TRBJ1-4,TRBD1,TGTGCCAGCAGTGGGACAGGGAGTGAAAAACTGTTTTTT,CASSGTGSEKLFF
TRBV28,-,TRBJ2-5,-,TGTGCCAGTGAAGGATTGAGGAGGGGCGCGGGAGAGACCCAGTACTTC,CASEGLRRGAGETQYF
TRBV5-4,-,TRBJ2-7,TRBD1,TGTGCCAGCAGCCCGACAGGGGATTCCTACGAGCAGTACTTC,CASSPTGDSYEQYF
TRBV5-4,once,TRBJ2-1,TRBD2,TGTGCCAGCAGCTTGGCCCCTAGCGGGGCTTACAATGAGCAGTTCTTC,CASSLAPSGAYNEQFF
TRBV2,once,TRBJ2-7,-,TGTGCCAGCAGATTCGGCGAGCAGTACTTC,CASRFGEQYF
TRBV7-8,-,TRBJ1-4,TRBD1,TGTGCCAGCAGCCCACACGAGGGACAGCATAATGAAAAACTGTTTTTT,CASSPHEGQHNEKLFF
TRBV19,-,TRBJ2-7,TRBD2,TGTGCCAGTAGTACTAGCGGGAGCCACGAGCAGTACTTC,CASSTSGSHEQYF
TRBV19,-,TRBJ2-5,-,TGTGCCAGTAGTATAGGAGGTCCGGAGACCCAGTACTTC,CASSIGGPETQYF
TRBV2,-,TRBJ2-2,-,TGTGCCAGCGGTCCAAGCGTCAACACCGGGGAGCTGTTTTTT,CASGPSVNTGELFF
TRBV29-1,once,TRBJ2-7,-,TGCAGCGCTTTGACAGATACCTACGAGCAGTACTTC,CSALTDTYEQYF
TRBV28,-,TRBJ2-3,TRBD2,TGTGCCAGCAGTTTCATCGGGACTAGCGGGAGGGCCATAGATACGCAGTATTTT,CASSFIGTSGRAIDTQYF
TRBV11-2,-,TRBJ2-3,TRBD2,TGTGCCAGCAGCTTACCGACCCGACTAGCGGGAGGGACAGATACGCAGTATTTT,CASSLPTRLAGGTDTQYF
TRBV28,-,TRBJ2-1,TRBD2,TGTGCCAGCAGTTTATGGACTAGCGGGTCTTACAATGAGCAGTTCTTC,CASSLWTSGSYNEQFF
TRBV10-3,-,TRBJ2-7,-,TGTGCCATCACAAGGACAGGCGGGACCTACGAGCAGTACTTC,CAITRTGGTYEQYF
TRBV28,-,TRBJ1-1,-,TGTGCCAGCAGCCTGACAGGGAACACTGAAGCTTTCTTT,CASSLTGNTEAFF
TRBV5-1,-,TRBJ2-5,-,TGCGCCAGCAGCTTGGATGGGCAGGGTAGAGAGACCCAGTACTTC,CASSLDGQGRETQYF
TRBV7-6,-,TRBJ1-2,TRBD1,TGTGCCAGCAGCGTTCCGGGACAGGGGGCTTATGGCTACACCTTC,CASSVPGQGAYGYTF
TRBV2,-,TRBJ2-2,TRBD2,TGTGCCAGCAGGGGGACTAGCCGGGAGCTGTTTTTT,CASRGTSRELFF
TRBV5-6,-,TRBJ2-1,TRBD1,TGTGCCAGCAGCCTACAGGACAGGGGCTCCTACAATGAGCAGTTCTTC,CASSLQDRGSYNEQFF
TRBV6-1,many,TRBJ2-6,-,TGTGCCAGCACTCCCGGGGACTCTGGGGCCAACGTCCTGACTTTC,CASTPGDSGANVLTF
TRBV28,-,TRBJ1-4,TRBD1,TGTGCCAGCAGTCCAACAGGGGTTGGGGAAAAACTGTTTTTT,CASSPTGVGEKLFF
TRBV28,-,TRBJ2-7,-,TGTGCCAGCAGACCGCCGGGACTGTCCTACGAGCAGTACTTC,CASRPPGLSYEQYF
TRBV7-6,-,TRBJ2-1,TRBD2,TGTGCCAGCAGCCCGGCCAGCGGGGTATACAATGAGCAGTTCTTC,CASSPASGVYNEQFF
TRBV5-1,few,TRBJ1-5,-,TGCGCCAGCAGCTTTGGACTTAATCAGCCCCAGCATTTT,CASSFGLNQPQHF